The next 20 T cell receptor beta chains were all read from a single sample in a study of T cell repertoires in cytomegalovirus infection. In TCRdb, the reads were re-called with MiXCR into one record per CDR3 protein. The repertoire holds about 740,000 distinct CDR3 sequences, 35% to 40% seen once, with about 2.8% in the top ten. The sequencing sample was made of PBMCs. These TCRs come from a human donor in good health (CMV status not recorded). Some clones in this sample may be carry-over from other donors' samples.

The chain couples TRBV7-8 to TRBJ2-3; weak D call: TRBD2 (5 bases). The CDR3 covers 16 residues. Germline CDR1 is SGHVS and CDR2 is FQNEAQ. The germline V and J ends were trimmed by 5 bases and 4 bases, with 19 bases remaining between them. CDR3 region: CASSLWTLTDPDTQYF. In DNA, the CDR3 is TGTGCCAGCAGCCTTTGGACTCTTACTGACCCAGATACGCAGTATTTT.

V usage is TRBV4-1 and J usage is TRBJ1-6; weak D call: TRBD1 (5 bases). V dropped 7 bases and J dropped 7 bases, with 26 bases sitting between them. CDR1 is MGHRA and CDR2 is YSYEKL in the germline V gene. The CDR3 totals 18 residues. The CDR3 protein is CASTHNLIRAGPNSPLHF. The CDR3 region has the DNA TGCGCCAGCACTCACAACCTCATACGGGCAGGGCCAAATTCACCCCTCCACTTT.

The chain couples TRBV24-1 to TRBJ1-5; 7 bases fit TRBD1. J lost 0 bases, V lost 9 bases, and 4 bases had no gene match. CDR3 length: 14 residues. CDR1 KGHDR and CDR2 SFDVKD come from the germline V gene. In DNA form, the CDR3 reads TGTGCCACCGGGACAGACTATAGCAATCAGCCCCAGCATTTT. This codes for CATGTDYSNQPQHF.

V usage is TRBV5-1 and J usage is TRBJ1-4, with D possibly TRBD1 on 6 matching bases. The germline V gene encodes CDR1 SGHRS and CDR2 YFSETQ. The CDR3 consists of 13 residues. Trimming removed 4 bases from V and 8 bases from J, with 12 bases in between. This chain's CDR3 is CASSPQGKEKLFF. CDR3 DNA sequence: TGCGCCAGCAGCCCACAGGGTAAAGAAAAACTGTTTTTT.

Many counts were recorded for this clonotype. J is TRBJ2-1 and V is TRBV7-2; D unresolved. This CDR3 has 12 amino acids. V was pared by 2 bases and J by 6 bases, with 5 bases between. Germline V gene sequence: CDR1 SGHTA, CDR2 FQGNSA. CDR3 loop: CASSLSINEQFF. The DNA of the CDR3 is TGTGCCAGCAGCTTAAGTATCAATGAGCAGTTCTTC.

At least ten counts were recorded for this clonotype. The chain employs TRBV7-2 and TRBJ2-2; D is perhaps TRBD1 (6 bases). Germline V gives CDR1 SGHTA, CDR2 FQGNSA. The V and J ends lost 3 bases and 0 bases respectively, with 8 bases between them. The length of the CDR3 is 15 residues. As DNA, the CDR3 is TGTGCCAGCAGCTTGGACAGAACGAACACCGGGGAGCTGTTTTTT. Amino acid sequence: CASSLDRTNTGELFF.

The chain recombines TRBV5-5 with TRBJ2-5; TRBD1 might be the D (6 bases). This CDR3 has 14 residues. The V gene's germline CDR1 is SGHKS and CDR2 YYEKEE (reference sequence). V dropped 3 bases and J dropped 0 bases, with 9 bases sitting between them. The CDR3 bases are TGTGCCAGCAGCTCCGGGACAAACCAAGAGACCCAGTACTTC. Its translation: CASSSGTNQETQYF.

At least ten counts were recorded for this clonotype. This sequence joins TRBV7-8 and TRBJ2-7, with TRBD2 as a possible D gene (6 bases). V lost 1 base and J lost 3, with 13 bases in between. Germline V lookup: CDR1 SGHVS, CDR2 FQNEAQ. This CDR3 spans 15 amino acids. DNA of the CDR3: TGTGCCAGCAGCTTAGGGCTAGCGTCGGACTACGAGCAGTACTTC. Its protein product is CASSLGLASDYEQYF.

This clonotype was counted many times. The V and J genes are TRBV2 and TRBJ2-2; D is unclear. The CDR3 is 14 residues long. Germline loops: CDR1 SNHLY, CDR2 FYNNEI. Trimming took 3 bases from V and 3 from J, leaving 8 bases between them. For the CDR3, the DNA is TGTGCCAGCAGTGACATTGACTACACCGGGGAGCTGTTTTTT. This gives the protein CASSDIDYTGELFF.

The chain couples TRBV7-9 to TRBJ2-5; D not certain. The V end lost 5 bases, the J end lost 7 bases, and 11 bases lay between the germline ends. CDR3 size: 12 residues. Germline V gene sequence: CDR1 SEHNR, CDR2 FQNEAQ (reference sequence). The CDR3 reads CASSLDPGTQYF. The CDR3 DNA sequence: TGTGCCAGCAGCCTAGACCCGGGGACCCAGTACTTC.

This chain joins TRBV19 and TRBJ2-3, with 10 bases identical to TRBD2. V was clipped by 5 bases and J by 3 bases; unmatched bases: 5. Germline assignment: CDR1 LNHDA and CDR2 SQIVND (reference sequence). The CDR3 length is 15 residues. The CDR3 DNA is TGTGCCAGTAGTGGGGGACTAGCGTCTACAGATACGCAGTATTTT. Translation gives CASSGGLASTDTQYF.

The chain couples TRBV6-6 to TRBJ2-1, with 8 bases identical to TRBD2. Unmatched junction bases numbered 9, after V lost 6 bases and J lost 2 bases. CDR1 and CDR2 from the germline V gene are MNHNY and SVGAGI (reference sequence). The CDR3 consists of 16 residues. CDR3 protein: CASRSLAGTTYNEQFF. The CDR3 region has the DNA TGTGCCAGCAGGTCTTTAGCGGGAACCACCTACAATGAGCAGTTCTTC.

This clonotype was observed many times. The V gene is TRBV6-5, the J gene TRBJ1-3; D is unclear. V was clipped by 2 bases and J by 3 bases, with 8 bases between them. The CDR3 contains 14 residues. In germline, CDR1 is MNHEY, CDR2 SVGAGI. CDR3 sequence reads: CASSYGPVGNTIYF. CDR3 bases: TGTGCCAGCAGTTACGGGCCGGTTGGAAACACCATATATTTT.

This clonotype was detected a few times. The chain uses TRBV6-6 and TRBJ1-3; D is perhaps TRBD1 (5 bases). The CDR3 has 15 amino acids. Germline V gene data show CDR1 as MNHNY and CDR2 as SVGAGI (reference sequence). V was trimmed by 5 bases and J by 4 bases, leaving 15 bases between them. The CDR3 DNA reads TGTGCCAGCAGTCCTCCTACCCAGGGCGGAAACACCATATATTTT. Protein sequence: CASSPPTQGGNTIYF.

On this clonotype itself: A much more abundant neighbour one base away suggests this may be a read error. J is TRBJ2-4 and V is TRBV7-2; D is perhaps TRBD1 (5 bases). CDR3 length equals 14 residues. Deletions cut 2 bases from V and 8 bases from J, with 13 bases between. The germline V gene encodes CDR1 SGHTA and CDR2 FQGNSA. The chain's CDR3 is CASSLTRQLDIQYF. In DNA form, the CDR3 reads TGTGCCAGCAGCTTAACTCGACAGTTAGACATTCAGTACTTC. Combining the CDR3 with reference TRBV7-2 and TRBJ2-4 gives the whole variable domain GAGVSQSPSNKVTEKGKDVELRCDPISGHTALYWYRQSLGQGLEFLIYFQGNSAPDKSGLPSDRFSAERTGGSVSTLTIQRTQQEDSAVYLCASSLTRQLDIQYFGAGTRLSVL.

Only a few counts were recorded for this clonotype. V and J are TRBV20-1 and TRBJ1-1, with a possible D match to TRBD1 (5 bases). The CDR3 length is 12 residues. Trimming left V 0 bases short and J 7 bases short, with 9 bases between. Looked up from germline, CDR1 is DFQATT and CDR2 is SNEGSKA (reference sequence). The CDR3 reads CSARDQGVEAFF. CDR3 coding DNA: TGCAGTGCTAGAGATCAAGGGGTTGAAGCTTTCTTT.

This chain connects TRBV12-3 or TRBV12-4 to TRBJ1-4; the D gene is possibly TRBD1 (6 bases). Trimming pared 3 bases from V and 8 bases from J, leaving 16 bases between. The CDR3 is 15 residues long. CDR3 loop: CASSFRGTHKEKLFF. The DNA of the CDR3 is TGTGCCAGCAGTTTCAGGGGCACACATAAGGAAAAACTGTTTTTT.

This clonotype has only a few counts. The genes are TRBV24-1 and TRBJ2-2; weak D call: TRBD2 (6 bases). There are 16 residues in the CDR3. Trimming removed 3 bases at V and 3 bases at J, with 13 bases between. The germline V gene encodes CDR1 KGHDR and CDR2 SFDVKD. CDR3 sequence: CATSDPFGGYTGELFF. CDR3 DNA: TGTGCCACCAGTGATCCTTTCGGGGGTTACACCGGGGAGCTGTTTTTT.

This clonotype was picked up a small number of times. The V and J genes are TRBV12-5 and TRBJ1-2, with 7 bases lining up with TRBD1. V shed 6 bases, J shed 7 bases, and the junction held 8 bases outside the gene matches. Germline V gene lookup returns CDR1 LGHNT and CDR2 FRNRAP. The CDR3 is 13 amino acids. This CDR3 reads CASGSSDRVGYTF. The CDR3 nucleotides are TGTGCTAGTGGCAGTTCTGACAGGGTTGGCTACACCTTC.

This chain connects TRBV7-3 to TRBJ1-2; TRBD1 might be the D (6 bases). Trimming shortened V by 5 bases and J by 1 base, and 14 bases separated the two germline ends. Germline CDR1 is SGHTA and CDR2 is FQGTGA. CDR3 length equals 15 residues. Here the CDR3 DNA reads TGTGCCAGCAGCCCTGATAGCAGGGGTAACTATGGCTACACCTTC. Amino acids: CASSPDSRGNYGYTF.